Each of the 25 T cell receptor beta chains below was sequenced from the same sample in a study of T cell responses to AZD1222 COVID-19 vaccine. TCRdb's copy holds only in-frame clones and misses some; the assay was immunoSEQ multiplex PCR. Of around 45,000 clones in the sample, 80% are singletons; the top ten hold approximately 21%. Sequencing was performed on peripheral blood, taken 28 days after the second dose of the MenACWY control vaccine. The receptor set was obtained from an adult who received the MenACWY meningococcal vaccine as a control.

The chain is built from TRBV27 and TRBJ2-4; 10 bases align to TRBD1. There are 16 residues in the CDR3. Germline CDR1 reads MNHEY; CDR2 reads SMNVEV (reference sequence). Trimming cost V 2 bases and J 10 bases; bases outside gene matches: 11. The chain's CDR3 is CASSLTFPGQGSIQYF. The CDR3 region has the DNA TGTGCCAGCAGTTTAACCTTCCCGGGACAGGGGAGTATTCAGTACTTC.

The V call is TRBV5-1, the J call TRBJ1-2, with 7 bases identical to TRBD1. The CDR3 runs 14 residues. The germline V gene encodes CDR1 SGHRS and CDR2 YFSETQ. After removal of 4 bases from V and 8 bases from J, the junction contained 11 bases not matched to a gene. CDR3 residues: CASSPNPGQDGYTF. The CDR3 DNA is TGCGCCAGCAGCCCAAACCCAGGACAGGACGGCTACACCTTC.

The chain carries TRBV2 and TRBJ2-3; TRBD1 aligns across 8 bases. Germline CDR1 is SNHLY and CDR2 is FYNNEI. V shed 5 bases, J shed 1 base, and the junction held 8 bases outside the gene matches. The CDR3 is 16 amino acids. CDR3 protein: CASSTRDRFGTDTQYF. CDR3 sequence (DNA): TGTGCCAGCAGTACTCGGGACAGGTTTGGCACAGATACGCAGTATTTT.

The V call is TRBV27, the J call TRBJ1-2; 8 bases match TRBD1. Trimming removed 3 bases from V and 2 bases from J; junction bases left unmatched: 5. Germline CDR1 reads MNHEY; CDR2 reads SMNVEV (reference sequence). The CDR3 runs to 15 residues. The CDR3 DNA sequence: TGTGCCAGCAGTTTTATGGGGACAGGCAACTATGGCTACACCTTC. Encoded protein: CASSFMGTGNYGYTF.

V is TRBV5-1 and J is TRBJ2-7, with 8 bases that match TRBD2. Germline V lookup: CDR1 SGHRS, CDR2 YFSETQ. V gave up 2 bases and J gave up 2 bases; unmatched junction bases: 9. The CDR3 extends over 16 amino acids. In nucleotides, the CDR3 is TGCGCCAGCAGCTTAATCGGGTCTAGCGGGCCCTACGAGCAGTACTTC. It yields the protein CASSLIGSSGPYEQYF. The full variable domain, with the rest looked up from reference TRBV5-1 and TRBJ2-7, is KAGVTQTPRYLIKTRGQQVTLSCSPISGHRSVSWYQQTPGQGLQFLFEYFSETQRNKGNFPGRFSGRQFSNSRSEMNVSTLELGDSALYLCASSLIGSSGPYEQYFGPGTRLTVT.

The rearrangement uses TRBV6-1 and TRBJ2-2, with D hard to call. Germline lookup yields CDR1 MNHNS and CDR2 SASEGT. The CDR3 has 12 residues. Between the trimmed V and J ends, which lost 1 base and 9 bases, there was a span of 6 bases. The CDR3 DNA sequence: TGTGCCAGCAGTGAAGGGGCCAGGGAGCTGTTTTTT. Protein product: CASSEGARELFF.

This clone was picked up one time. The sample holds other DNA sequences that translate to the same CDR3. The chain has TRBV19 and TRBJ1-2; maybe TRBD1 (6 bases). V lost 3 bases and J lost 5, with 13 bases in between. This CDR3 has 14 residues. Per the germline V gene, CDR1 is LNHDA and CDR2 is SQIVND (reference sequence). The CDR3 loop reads CASSILQGRYGYTF. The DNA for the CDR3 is TGTGCCAGTAGTATCTTGCAGGGGCGATATGGCTACACCTTC.

The CDR3 protein is CASSYQGSANEQFF. CDR3 in DNA: TGTGCCAGCAGTTACCAAGGGAGCGCGAATGAGCAGTTCTTC. This chain joins TRBV6-6 and TRBJ2-1, with D possibly being TRBD2 (5 bases). The CDR3 runs to 14 residues. V lost 2 bases to trimming and J lost 7 bases, with 12 bases between them. Germline CDR1 is MNHNY and CDR2 is SVGAGI (reference sequence).

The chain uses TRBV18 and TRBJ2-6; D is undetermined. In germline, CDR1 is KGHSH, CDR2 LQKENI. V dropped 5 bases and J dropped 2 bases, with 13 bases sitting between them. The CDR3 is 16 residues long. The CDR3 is CASSSLNGAGANVLTF. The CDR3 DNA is TGTGCCAGCTCAAGTCTTAATGGGGCTGGGGCCAACGTCCTGACTTTC.

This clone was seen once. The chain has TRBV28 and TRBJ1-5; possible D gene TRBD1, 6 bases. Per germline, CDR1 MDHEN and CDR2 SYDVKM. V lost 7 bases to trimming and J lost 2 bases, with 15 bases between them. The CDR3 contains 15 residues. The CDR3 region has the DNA TGTGCCAGCACTCCTACGGGGGGCGGCAATCAGCCCCAGCATTTT. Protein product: CASTPTGGGNQPQHF.

The CDR3 sequence is CASTSLGAGRDNEKLFF. CDR3 bases: TGTGCCAGCACCTCCCTGGGGGCTGGGAGAGATAATGAAAAACTGTTTTTT. The rearrangement joins TRBV27 to TRBJ1-4; a possible D gene is TRBD1 (6 bases). CDR3 size: 17 residues. Between the trimmed V and J ends, which lost 7 bases and 4 bases, there was a span of 22 bases. CDR1 is MNHEY and CDR2 is SMNVEV in the germline V gene (reference sequence).

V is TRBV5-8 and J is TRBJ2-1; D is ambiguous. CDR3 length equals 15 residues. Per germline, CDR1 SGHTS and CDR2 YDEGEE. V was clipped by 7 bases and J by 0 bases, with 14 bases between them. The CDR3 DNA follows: TGTGCCAGCCTGCCACGGACCAGCTCCTACAATGAGCAGTTCTTC. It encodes CASLPRTSSYNEQFF.

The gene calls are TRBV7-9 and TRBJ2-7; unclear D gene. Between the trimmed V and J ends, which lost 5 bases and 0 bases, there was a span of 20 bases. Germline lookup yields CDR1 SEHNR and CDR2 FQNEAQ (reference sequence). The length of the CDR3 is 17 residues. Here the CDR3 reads CASSPAPSSRSSYEQYF. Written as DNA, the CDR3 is TGTGCCAGCAGCCCAGCCCCCAGCTCTCGAAGCTCCTACGAGCAGTACTTC.

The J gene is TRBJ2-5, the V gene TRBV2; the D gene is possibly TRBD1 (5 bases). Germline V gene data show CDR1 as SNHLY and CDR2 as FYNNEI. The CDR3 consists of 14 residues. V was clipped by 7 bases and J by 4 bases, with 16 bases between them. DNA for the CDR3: TGTGCCAGCATTAAAGGGGAAAAGGCAGAGACCCAGTACTTC. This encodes CASIKGEKAETQYF.

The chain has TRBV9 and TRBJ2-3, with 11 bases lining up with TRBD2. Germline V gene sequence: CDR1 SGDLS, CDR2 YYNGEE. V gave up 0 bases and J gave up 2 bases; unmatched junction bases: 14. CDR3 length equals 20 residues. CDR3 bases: TGTGCCAGCAGCGTAGGGATTAGCGGGGGGGCCGGTCATCTCACAGATACGCAGTATTTT. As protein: CASSVGISGGAGHLTDTQYF.

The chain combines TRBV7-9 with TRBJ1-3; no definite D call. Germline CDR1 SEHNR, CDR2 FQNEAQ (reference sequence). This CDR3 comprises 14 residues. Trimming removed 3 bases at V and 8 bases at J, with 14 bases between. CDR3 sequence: CASSFLQPGDTIYF. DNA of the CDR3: TGTGCCAGCAGCTTCCTCCAACCTGGGGACACCATATATTTT.

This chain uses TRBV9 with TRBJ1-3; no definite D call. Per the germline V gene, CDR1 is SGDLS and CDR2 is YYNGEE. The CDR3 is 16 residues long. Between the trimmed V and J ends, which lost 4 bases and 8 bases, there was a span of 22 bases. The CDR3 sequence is CASSYAQTGSQDTIYF. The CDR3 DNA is TGTGCCAGCAGCTACGCACAAACCGGGTCCCAGGACACCATATATTTT.

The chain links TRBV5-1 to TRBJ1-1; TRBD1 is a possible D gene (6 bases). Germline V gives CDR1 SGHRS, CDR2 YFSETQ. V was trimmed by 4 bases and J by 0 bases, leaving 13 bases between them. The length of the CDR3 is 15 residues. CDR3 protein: CASSPGGSMNTEAFF. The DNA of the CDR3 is TGCGCCAGCAGCCCGGGGGGCTCCATGAACACTGAAGCTTTCTTT. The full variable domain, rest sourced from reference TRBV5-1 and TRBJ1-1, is KAGVTQTPRYLIKTRGQQVTLSCSPISGHRSVSWYQQTPGQGLQFLFEYFSETQRNKGNFPGRFSGRQFSNSRSEMNVSTLELGDSALYLCASSPGGSMNTEAFFGQGTRLTVV.

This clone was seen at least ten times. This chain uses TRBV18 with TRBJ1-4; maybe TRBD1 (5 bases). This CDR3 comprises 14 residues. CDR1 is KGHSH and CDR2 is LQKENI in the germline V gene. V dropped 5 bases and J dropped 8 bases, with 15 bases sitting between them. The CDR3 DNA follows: TGTGCCAGCTCATCCTCCCCGCGGGACGAAAAACTGTTTTTT. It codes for CASSSSPRDEKLFF.

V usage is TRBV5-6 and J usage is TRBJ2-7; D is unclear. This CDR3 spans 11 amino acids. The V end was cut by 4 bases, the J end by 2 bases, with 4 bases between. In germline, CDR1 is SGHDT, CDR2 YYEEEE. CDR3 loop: CASSVTYEQYF. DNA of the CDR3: TGTGCCAGCAGCGTGACCTACGAGCAGTACTTC.

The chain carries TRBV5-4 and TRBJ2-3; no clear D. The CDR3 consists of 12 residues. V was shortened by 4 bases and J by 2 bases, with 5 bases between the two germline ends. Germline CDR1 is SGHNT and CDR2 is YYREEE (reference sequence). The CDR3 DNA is TGTGCCAGCAGCACCCCCACAGATACGCAGTATTTT. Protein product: CASSTPTDTQYF.

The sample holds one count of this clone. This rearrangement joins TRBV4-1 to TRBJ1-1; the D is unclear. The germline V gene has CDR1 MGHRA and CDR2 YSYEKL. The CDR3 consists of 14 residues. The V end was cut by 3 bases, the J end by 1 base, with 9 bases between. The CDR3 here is CASSQDHANTEAFF. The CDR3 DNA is TGCGCCAGCAGCCAGGACCATGCGAACACTGAAGCTTTCTTT.

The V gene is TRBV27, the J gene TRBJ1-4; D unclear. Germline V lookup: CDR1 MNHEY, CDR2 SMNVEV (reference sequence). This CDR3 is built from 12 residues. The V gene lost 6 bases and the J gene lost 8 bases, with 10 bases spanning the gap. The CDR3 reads CASRDWSEKLFF. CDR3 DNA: TGTGCCAGCAGGGACTGGAGCGAAAAACTGTTTTTT. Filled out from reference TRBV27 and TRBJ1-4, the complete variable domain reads EAQVTQNPRYLITVTGKKLTVTCSQNMNHEYMSWYRQDPGLGLRQIYYSMNVEVTDKGDVPEGYKVSRKEKRNFPLILESPSPNQTSLYFCASRDWSEKLFFGSGTQLSVL.

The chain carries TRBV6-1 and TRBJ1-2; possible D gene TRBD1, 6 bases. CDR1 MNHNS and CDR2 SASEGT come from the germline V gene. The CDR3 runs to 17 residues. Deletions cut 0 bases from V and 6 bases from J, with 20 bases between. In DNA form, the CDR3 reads TGTGCCAGCAGTGAAGCGGGTCTTGCAGGGGCTACGAATGGCTACACCTTC. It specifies CASSEAGLAGATNGYTF.

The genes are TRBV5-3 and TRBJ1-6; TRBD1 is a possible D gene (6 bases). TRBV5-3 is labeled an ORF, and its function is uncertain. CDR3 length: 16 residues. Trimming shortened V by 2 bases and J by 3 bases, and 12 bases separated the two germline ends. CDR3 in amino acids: CARSLGDRRYNSPLHF. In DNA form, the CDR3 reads TGTGCCAGAAGCTTAGGCGACAGGCGCTATAATTCACCCCTCCACTTT.